The 27 T cell receptor beta chains reported below all come from one sample, sequenced in a study of shared clonotypes between healthy human individuals. This table comes from immunoSEQ multiplex PCR, and its TCRdb copy is limited to in-frame clones, with some not included. The repertoire includes millions of clones, more than 80% of them detected once, and 0.3% to 0.4% sits in the top ten. Sequenced input: naive CD4+ T cells from PBMCs. Subset in this sample: CD45RA+ positively selected. The receptors were gathered from a man between 18 and 35 years old in good health. Some clones in this sample may be carry-over from other donors' samples.

V gene TRBV2 combines with J gene TRBJ2-1; D may be TRBD1 (6 bases). V was trimmed by 0 bases and J by 4 bases, leaving 10 bases between them. This CDR3 is 15 amino acids long. Looked up from germline, CDR1 is SNHLY and CDR2 is FYNNEI. The CDR3 spells CASSEAFTGYNEQFF. In DNA form, the CDR3 reads TGTGCCAGCAGTGAAGCGTTCACAGGGTACAATGAGCAGTTCTTC. Full variable domain (rest looked up from reference TRBV2 and TRBJ2-1): EPEVTQTPSHQVTQMGQEVILRCVPISNHLYFYWYRQILGQKVEFLVSFYNNEISEKSEIFDDQFSVERPDGSNFTLKIRSTKLEDSAMYFCASSEAFTGYNEQFFGPGTRLTVL.

The gene calls are TRBV7-8 and TRBJ2-5; D is unclear. V was trimmed by 2 bases and J by 0 bases, leaving 7 bases between them. Per germline, CDR1 SGHVS and CDR2 FQNEAQ. The CDR3 runs to 14 residues. The CDR3 sequence is CASSLSMYQETQYF. CDR3 nucleotide sequence: TGTGCCAGCAGCTTATCTATGTACCAAGAGACCCAGTACTTC.

This clone was recorded once. The chain joins TRBV13 to TRBJ1-1, with D maybe TRBD1 (5 bases). The CDR3 has 12 amino acids. V lost 5 bases and J 5 bases, leaving 9 bases between the germline ends. CDR1 and CDR2 from the germline V gene are PRHDT and FYEKMQ (reference sequence). The CDR3 bases are TGTGCCAGCAGCCGGGGCGGGACTGAAGCTTTCTTT. Amino acids: CASSRGGTEAFF.

The V call is TRBV5-1, the J call TRBJ2-3, with 15 bases aligning to TRBD2. Germline V gives CDR1 SGHRS, CDR2 YFSETQ. Trimming took 4 bases from V and 7 from J; bases not matched to a gene: 7. The CDR3 has 16 amino acids. The CDR3: CASSTGTSGGTNTQYF. As DNA, the CDR3 is TGCGCCAGCAGCACCGGGACTAGCGGGGGGACGAATACGCAGTATTTT.

The rearrangement uses TRBV18 and TRBJ1-1, with 7 bases that match TRBD1. V dropped 1 base and J dropped 4; count of bases not matched to a gene: 9. The germline gives CDR1 KGHSH, CDR2 LQKENI. This CDR3 has 16 amino acids. The CDR3 sequence is CASSPRSGGGGTEAFF. In DNA, the CDR3 is TGTGCCAGCTCACCACGGTCAGGGGGAGGAGGCACTGAAGCTTTCTTT.

The rearrangement joins TRBV18 to TRBJ2-3, with D tentatively TRBD1 (5 bases). This CDR3 has 16 amino acids. The V end lost 1 base, the J end lost 0 bases, and 11 bases lay between the germline ends. CDR1 is KGHSH and CDR2 is LQKENI in the germline V gene. CDR3 protein: CASSPRGSISTDTQYF. The CDR3 coding sequence is TGTGCCAGCTCACCACGGGGCAGTATTAGCACAGATACGCAGTATTTT.

The CDR3 region is CASSPRQGTFYEQYF. CDR3 sequence (DNA): TGCGCCAGCAGCCCTAGACAGGGGACGTTCTACGAGCAGTACTTC. The chain is built from TRBV5-1 and TRBJ2-7; 8 nucleotides match TRBD1. With 4 bases clipped from V and 3 bases from J, the junction kept 9 bases outside the gene matches. This CDR3 is 15 amino acids long. From germline, CDR1 is SGHRS and CDR2 YFSETQ.

The chain recombines TRBV7-9 with TRBJ1-1; possibly TRBD1 for D (6 bases). Germline lookup yields CDR1 SEHNR and CDR2 FQNEAQ (reference sequence). The CDR3 consists of 15 residues. The V gene lost 0 bases and the J gene lost 5 bases, with 13 bases spanning the gap. The CDR3 DNA follows: TGTGCCAGCAGCTTAGCACTAGGGGGGAGGACTGAAGCTTTCTTT. It translates to CASSLALGGRTEAFF.

The CDR3 here is CSGRATSGRGDTQYF. Here the CDR3 DNA reads TGCAGCGGAAGGGCGACTAGCGGGAGAGGCGATACGCAGTATTTT. The genes are TRBV29-1 and TRBJ2-3; 12 nucleotides line up with TRBD2. This CDR3 has 15 amino acids. Germline V gene lookup returns CDR1 SQVTM and CDR2 ANQGSEA. Trimming at V came to 7 bases and at J to 6 bases, leaving 11 bases not matched to a gene.

The V gene is TRBV7-2, the J gene TRBJ2-1; TRBD2 agrees at 13 bases. CDR1 is SGHTA and CDR2 is FQGNSA in the germline V gene. CDR3 length: 15 amino acids. The V segment lost 1 base and the J segment 10 bases; nucleotides outside the gene matches: 4. As DNA, the CDR3 is TGTGCCAGCAGCTTAGAGGGGACTAGCGGGACGGAGCAGTTCTTC. Protein: CASSLEGTSGTEQFF.

The J gene is TRBJ1-2, the V gene TRBV15; no clear D gene. Germline assignment: CDR1 LNHNV and CDR2 YYDKDF (reference sequence). The CDR3 covers 12 residues. V lost 4 bases, J lost 1 base, and 4 bases lay in between. CDR3 DNA: TGTGCCACCAGCACCCTTAACTATGGCTACACCTTC. This gives the protein CATSTLNYGYTF.

This clone was detected only once. The V and J genes are TRBV30 and TRBJ2-1; 14 bases are shared with TRBD2. J was trimmed by 2 bases and V by 5 bases; bases with no gene match: 5. This CDR3 comprises 16 residues. The germline V gene has CDR1 GTSNPN and CDR2 SVGIG (reference sequence). In DNA form, the CDR3 reads TGTGCCTGGGAGGGACTAGCGGGAGTTGCCTACAATGAGCAGTTCTTC. This sequence encodes CAWEGLAGVAYNEQFF.

The CDR3: CASSLTTGKLGNQPQHF. The CDR3 DNA reads as TGTGCCAGCAGCTTAACAACAGGGAAGTTGGGCAATCAGCCCCAGCATTTT. This chain connects TRBV7-9 to TRBJ1-5, with D tentatively TRBD1 (6 bases). The CDR3 loop spans 17 amino acids. Germline-derived CDR1 and CDR2 are SEHNR and FQNEAQ (reference sequence). V shed 2 bases and J shed 2 bases, with 16 bases lying between them. The full variable domain, in which reference TRBV7-9 and TRBJ1-5 provide the parts outside the CDR3, is DTGVSQNPRHKITKRGQNVTFRCDPISEHNRLYWYRQTLGQGPEFLTYFQNEAQLEKSRLLSDRFSAERPKGSFSTLEIQRTEQGDSAMYLCASSLTTGKLGNQPQHFGDGTRLSIL.

The CDR3 loop is CASSLTLTATNTEAFF. CDR3 sequence (DNA): TGTGCCAGCAGCCTCACCTTGACAGCCACGAACACTGAAGCTTTCTTT. The rearrangement uses TRBV5-8 and TRBJ1-1; the D gene is possibly TRBD1 (5 bases). Deletions cut 4 bases from V and 1 base from J, with 17 bases between. Per germline, CDR1 SGHTS and CDR2 YDEGEE. The CDR3 length is 16 residues.

The chain has TRBV27 and TRBJ2-3, with D possibly matching TRBD1 (5 bases). V dropped 5 bases and J dropped 3 bases, with 18 bases sitting between them. CDR1 and CDR2 (germline): MNHEY, SMNVEV (reference sequence). CDR3 length: 16 amino acids. CDR3 in amino acids: CASSLHRFTETDTQYF. Here the CDR3 DNA reads TGTGCCAGCAGTCTCCACAGGTTTACGGAAACAGATACGCAGTATTTT.

This chain joins TRBV7-3 and TRBJ1-1; no clear D gene. This CDR3 has 14 residues. V shed 1 base and J shed 2 bases, with 8 bases lying between them. In germline, CDR1 is SGHTA, CDR2 FQGTGA. The CDR3: CASSLKDGNTEAFF. Written as DNA, the CDR3 is TGTGCCAGCAGCTTAAAGGACGGCAACACTGAAGCTTTCTTT.

This chain links TRBV12-2 with TRBJ1-1; the table assigns TRBD1, which was not confirmed against the DNA. TRBV12-2 is a recognized pseudogene. This CDR3 contains 16 residues. The CDR3 DNA reads as TGTGCAAGTCGCGCTATGGGGACAGGGTCGGGGACTGAAGCTTTCTTT. This codes for CASRAMGTGSGTEAFF.

The chain joins TRBV20-1 to TRBJ1-2, with 7 bases identical to TRBD1. This CDR3 is 10 amino acids long. The junction had 4 bases not matched to a gene; V was cut back by 7 bases and J by 8 bases. CDR1 and CDR2 from the germline V gene are DFQATT and SNEGSKA (reference sequence). CDR3 residues: CSVRGQGYTF. In nucleotides, the CDR3 is TGCAGTGTACGGGGACAGGGCTACACCTTC.

The rearrangement links TRBV28 to TRBJ2-1; TRBD2 is a possible D gene (7 bases). The germline V and J ends were trimmed by 3 bases and 7 bases, with 19 bases remaining between them. In germline, CDR1 is MDHEN, CDR2 SYDVKM. The CDR3 is made up of 16 amino acids. The CDR3 loop reads CASSFPGTPRGNEQFF. CDR3 nucleotides: TGTGCCAGCAGTTTTCCCGGGACACCGCGGGGGAATGAGCAGTTCTTC.

The V call is TRBV30, the J call TRBJ2-7; TRBD2 is a possible D gene (7 bases). Germline V gives CDR1 GTSNPN, CDR2 SVGIG (reference sequence). Trimming left V 1 base short and J 0 bases short, with 13 bases between. This CDR3 spans 15 amino acids. CDR3 region: CAWSGGGVFSYEQYF. CDR3 bases: TGTGCCTGGAGTGGAGGGGGGGTGTTCTCCTACGAGCAGTACTTC. Using reference TRBV30 and TRBJ2-7 for the parts outside the CDR3, the full variable domain is SQTIHQWPATLVQPVGSPLSLECTVEGTSNPNLYWYRQAAGRGLQLLFYSVGIGQISSEVPQNLSASRPQDRQFILSSKKLLLSDSGFYLCAWSGGGVFSYEQYFGPGTRLTVT.

The chain couples TRBV13 to TRBJ2-7; perhaps TRBD1 as D (5 bases). Trimming cost V 8 bases and J 2 bases, with 19 bases left between them. The CDR3 has 15 amino acids. Germline CDR1 is PRHDT and CDR2 is FYEKMQ (reference sequence). In DNA, the CDR3 is TGTGCCAGCGCCAAAGGACCGCAGGGCGCCTACGAGCAGTACTTC. Amino acids: CASAKGPQGAYEQYF.

The gene calls are TRBV9 and TRBJ2-2, with 9 nucleotides matching TRBD2. The CDR3 totals 16 residues. V dropped 2 bases and J dropped 4; count of bases not matched to a gene: 6. CDR1 is SGDLS, CDR2 YYNGEE, per germline. The DNA of the CDR3 is TGTGCCAGCAGCGTCTTTAGCGGGAGCGGCACCGGGGAGCTGTTTTTT. Translating gives CASSVFSGSGTGELFF.

A word on this clone: Other DNA sequences in the same sample also yield this CDR3. This rearrangement joins TRBV9 to TRBJ2-7; D call uncertain. The CDR3 spans 14 residues. Trimming removed 0 bases from V and 0 bases from J, with 7 bases in between. Germline V gene sequence: CDR1 SGDLS, CDR2 YYNGEE. In DNA form, the CDR3 reads TGTGCCAGCAGCGTAGGGCCGGCCTCCTACGAGCAGTACTTC. Translating gives CASSVGPASYEQYF. The full variable domain, in which reference TRBV9 and TRBJ2-7 provide the parts outside the CDR3, is DSGVTQTPKHLITATGQRVTLRCSPRSGDLSVYWYQQSLDQGLQFLIQYYNGEERAKGNILERFSAQQFPDLHSELNLSSLELGDSALYFCASSVGPASYEQYFGPGTRLTVT.

This chain links TRBV28 with TRBJ1-1; D gene ambiguous. CDR3 size: 13 residues. Trimming left V 2 bases short and J 5 bases short, with 9 bases between. Germline V CDR1 and CDR2: MDHEN, SYDVKM. The CDR3 DNA sequence: TGTGCCAGCAGTTTACATGAGAGGACTGAAGCTTTCTTT. It translates to CASSLHERTEAFF.

This chain connects TRBV19 to TRBJ1-1; 10 nucleotides line up with TRBD1. Unmatched junction bases numbered 6, after V lost 5 bases and J lost 6 bases. Germline CDR1 is LNHDA and CDR2 is SQIVND (reference sequence). CDR3 length: 14 residues. CDR3 residues: CASSADRGISEAFF. The CDR3 DNA reads TGTGCCAGTAGTGCGGACAGGGGGATCTCTGAAGCTTTCTTT.

The genes are TRBV5-1 and TRBJ2-6, with D perhaps TRBD2 (5 bases). CDR1 and CDR2 from the germline V gene are SGHRS and YFSETQ. V gave up 0 bases and J gave up 0 bases, with 10 bases separating them. This CDR3 has 17 amino acids. In nucleotides, the CDR3 is TGCGCCAGCAGCTTGGAATTCACTAGCTCTGGGGCCAACGTCCTGACTTTC. It is translated as CASSLEFTSSGANVLTF.

This chain links TRBV5-1 with TRBJ1-1; D is undetermined. Trimming removed 0 bases from V and 6 bases from J, with 12 bases in between. The CDR3 is 14 residues long. Per the germline V gene, CDR1 is SGHRS and CDR2 is YFSETQ. The CDR3 protein is CASSLVVGKPEAFF. In DNA, the CDR3 is TGCGCCAGCAGCTTGGTGGTGGGGAAGCCTGAAGCTTTCTTT.